This entry lists 14 T cell receptor beta chains sequenced from one sample in a study of blood T cell repertoires in COVID-19. The repertoire was sequenced with immunoSEQ multiplex PCR; TCRdb's copy has only in-frame clones and lacks some. Here the sample spans nearly 40,000 clones, roughly 75% being singletons. Sequenced material: peripheral blood. All receptors come from an elderly man with active or convalescent COVID-19.

This rearrangement joins TRBV5-6 to TRBJ2-7; TRBD2 is a possible D gene (5 bases). Germline values: CDR1 SGHDT, CDR2 YYEEEE. The CDR3 totals 12 residues. V was trimmed by 0 bases and J by 6 bases, leaving 7 bases between them. CDR3 residues: CASSLGLSEQYF. CDR3 in DNA: TGTGCCAGCAGCTTGGGACTATCCGAGCAGTACTTC.

This rearrangement joins TRBV18 to TRBJ2-2; D is possibly TRBD1 (5 bases). This CDR3 comprises 15 residues. Trimming removed 3 bases from V and 6 bases from J, with 14 bases in between. CDR1 and CDR2 from the germline V gene are KGHSH and LQKENI. The CDR3 bases are TGTGCCAGCTCACCCAGGGTTTTGCTTCCCGGGGAGCTGTTTTTT. This encodes CASSPRVLLPGELFF.

This chain uses TRBV7-8 with TRBJ1-2, with TRBD1 identical over 8 bases. Unmatched junction bases numbered 6, after V lost 5 bases and J lost 4 bases. Germline V gives CDR1 SGHVS, CDR2 FQNEAQ. The length of the CDR3 is 14 residues. This CDR3 is CASSPGQGAYGYTF. The DNA of the CDR3 is TGTGCCAGCAGCCCCGGACAGGGCGCCTATGGCTACACCTTC.

The V call is TRBV11-2, the J call TRBJ1-5; no reliable D call. Germline V gene lookup returns CDR1 SGHAT and CDR2 FQNNGV. The length of the CDR3 is 12 residues. Trimming pared 1 base from V and 6 bases from J, leaving 4 bases between. The CDR3 DNA follows: TGTGCCAGCAGCTTAGGAGCTCAGCCCCAGCATTTT. Translated, it gives CASSLGAQPQHF.

The chain joins TRBV7-2 to TRBJ2-2; D remains ambiguous. CDR3 size: 13 residues. In germline, CDR1 is SGHTA, CDR2 FQGNSA. Trimming stripped 7 bases from V and 2 bases from J, with 8 bases between. Written as DNA, the CDR3 is TGTGCCAGCACCGTCCCTAACACCGGGGAGCTGTTTTTT. Amino acids: CASTVPNTGELFF.

CDR3 in amino acids: CATSDPRTQSGSEQFF. DNA of the CDR3: TGTGCCACCAGTGATCCCCGGACTCAATCAGGCAGTGAGCAGTTCTTC. This chain links TRBV24-1 with TRBJ2-1; TRBD2 might be the D (5 bases). The CDR3 spans 16 residues. Looked up from germline, CDR1 is KGHDR and CDR2 is SFDVKD. V was cut by 3 bases and J by 9 bases, with 20 bases left in between.

This clone occurred once. V is TRBV2 and J is TRBJ1-1, with D possibly being TRBD1 (5 bases). V was shortened by 9 bases and J by 4 bases, with 15 bases between the two germline ends. The CDR3 runs to 13 residues. Germline-derived CDR1 and CDR2 are SNHLY and FYNNEI. The CDR3 here is CARNIQGFTEAFF. CDR3 DNA sequence: TGTGCCAGGAATATTCAGGGTTTCACTGAAGCTTTCTTT. The full variable domain, with the rest looked up from reference TRBV2 and TRBJ1-1, is EPEVTQTPSHQVTQMGQEVILRCVPISNHLYFYWYRQILGQKVEFLVSFYNNEISEKSEIFDDQFSVERPDGSNFTLKIRSTKLEDSAMYFCARNIQGFTEAFFGQGTRLTVV.

The V and J genes are TRBV7-9 and TRBJ1-1; D may be TRBD1 (5 bases). The CDR3 has 14 amino acids. Germline V gene sequence: CDR1 SEHNR, CDR2 FQNEAQ (reference sequence). The germline V and J ends were trimmed by 3 bases and 4 bases, with 12 bases remaining between them. The CDR3 nucleotides read TGTGCCAGCAGCTTTTCTCAGGGAAGCACTGAAGCTTTCTTT. Translation gives CASSFSQGSTEAFF.

The chain employs TRBV3-1 (or the pseudogene TRBV3-2) and TRBJ2-5; tentatively, D is TRBD1 (6 bases). The CDR3 spans 14 residues. V was cut by 4 bases and J by 3 bases, with 12 bases left in between. Germline assignment: CDR1 LGHDT and CDR2 YNNKEL (reference sequence). The CDR3 here is CASSRRQVEETQYF. CDR3 nucleotides: TGTGCCAGCAGCCGCAGACAGGTTGAAGAGACCCAGTACTTC.

This clone showed up just once. The rearrangement links TRBV28 to TRBJ2-2; 8 bases are shared with TRBD2. The CDR3 spans 17 residues. Germline V lookup: CDR1 MDHEN, CDR2 SYDVKM. V shed 5 bases, J shed 2 bases, and the junction held 10 bases outside the gene matches. CDR3 residues: CASSLGGGFLNTGELFF. CDR3 DNA sequence: TGTGCCAGCAGTCTTGGCGGGGGGTTCCTTAACACCGGGGAGCTGTTTTTT.

The chain is built from TRBV5-1 and TRBJ2-5, with TRBD1 identical over 8 bases. Germline values: CDR1 SGHRS, CDR2 YFSETQ. The CDR3 contains 17 residues. The junction had 12 bases not matched to a gene; V was cut back by 4 bases and J by 1 base. The CDR3 region has the DNA TGCGCCAGCAGCCACGGAACAGGGGGGAGCTTCCAAGAGACCCAGTACTTC. It specifies CASSHGTGGSFQETQYF.

The chain joins TRBV6-2 or TRBV6-3 to TRBJ1-5, with D possibly matching TRBD1 (6 bases). This CDR3 has 14 residues. The V end lost 2 bases, the J end lost 5 bases, and 10 bases lay between the germline ends. Germline V gene lookup returns CDR1 MNHEY and CDR2 SVGEGT. CDR3 protein: CASSYEQGHQPQHF. CDR3 DNA: TGTGCCAGCAGTTACGAACAGGGACATCAGCCCCAGCATTTT.

V is TRBV21-1 and J is TRBJ1-4. TRBV21-1 constitutes a pseudogene. The CDR3 loop spans 9 amino acids. The DNA for the CDR3 is TGTGCCAAGTTGGAGAAACTGTTTTTT. Protein product: CAKLEKLFF.

The V and J genes are TRBV6-4 and TRBJ1-4, with D perhaps matching TRBD1 (6 bases). The germline V and J ends were trimmed by 1 base and 6 bases, with 12 bases remaining between them. The germline V gene has CDR1 MRHNA and CDR2 SNTAGT. CDR3 length: 15 amino acids. For the CDR3, the DNA is TGTGCCAGCAGTGACTGGGGGACAACGCATGAAAAACTGTTTTTT. It codes for CASSDWGTTHEKLFF.